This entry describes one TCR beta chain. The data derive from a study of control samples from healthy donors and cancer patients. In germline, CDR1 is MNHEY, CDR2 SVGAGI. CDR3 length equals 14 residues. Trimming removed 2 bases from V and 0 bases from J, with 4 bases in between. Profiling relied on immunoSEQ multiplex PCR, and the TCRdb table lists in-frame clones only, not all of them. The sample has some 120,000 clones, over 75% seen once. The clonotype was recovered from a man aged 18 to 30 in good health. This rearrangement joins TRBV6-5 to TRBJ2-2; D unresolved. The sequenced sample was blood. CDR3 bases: TGTGCCAGCAGTTACGACTCGAACACCGGGGAGCTGTTTTTT. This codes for CASSYDSNTGELFF.